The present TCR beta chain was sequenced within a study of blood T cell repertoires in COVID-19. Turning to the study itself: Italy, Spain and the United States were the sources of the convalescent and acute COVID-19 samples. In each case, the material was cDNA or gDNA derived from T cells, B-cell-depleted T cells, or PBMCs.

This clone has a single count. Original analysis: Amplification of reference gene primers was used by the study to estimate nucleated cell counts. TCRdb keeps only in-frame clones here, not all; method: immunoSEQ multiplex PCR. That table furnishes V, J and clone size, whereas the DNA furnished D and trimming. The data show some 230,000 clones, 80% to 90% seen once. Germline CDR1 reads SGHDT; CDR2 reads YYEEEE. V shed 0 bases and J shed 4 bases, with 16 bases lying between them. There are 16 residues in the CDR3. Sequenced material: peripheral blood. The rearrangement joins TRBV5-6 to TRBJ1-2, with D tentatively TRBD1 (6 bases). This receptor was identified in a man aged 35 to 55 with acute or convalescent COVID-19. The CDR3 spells CASSLVAGGLGYGYTF. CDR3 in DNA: TGTGCCAGCAGCTTGGTTGCGGGGGGCTTAGGCTATGGCTACACCTTC.